Listed here are 26 T cell receptor beta chains from one sample, sequenced in a study of monozygotic twins with inflammatory bowel disease. TCRdb re-called the 5' RACE reads; one entry per CDR3 protein, DNA not given. This sample's clone table lists approximately 120,000 distinct CDR3 sequences. Material: blood. The receptors come from a human donor with ulcerative colitis or Crohn's disease, or a healthy co-twin of an affected twin (not recorded which).

The chain employs TRBV7-3 and TRBJ2-1; TCRdb picks TRBD2, but there is no DNA to check that call. There are 16 residues in the CDR3. Germline V gene data show CDR1 as SGHTA and CDR2 as FQGTGA. The CDR3 sequence is CASSVGGTNSYNEQFF.

This rearrangement joins TRBV29-1 to TRBJ1-2. CDR1 and CDR2 from the germline V gene are SQVTM and ANQGSEA. The CDR3 loop spans 12 amino acids. CDR3 in amino acids: CSVTLGLRGYTF.

This chain uses TRBV5-1 with TRBJ2-5; TCRdb indicates TRBD1, and absent DNA this call remains unverified. Per the germline V gene, CDR1 is SGHRS and CDR2 is YFSETQ. CDR3 length: 12 amino acids. CDR3 sequence: CASREGQGPQYF.

The chain combines TRBV30 with TRBJ2-7; lacking DNA, the TRBD1 call made by TCRdb goes unchecked. Looked up from germline, CDR1 is GTSNPN and CDR2 is SVGIG (reference sequence). This CDR3 contains 13 residues. The CDR3: CAWSVGTDYEQYF. Full variable domain (outside the CDR3, taken from reference TRBV30 and TRBJ2-7): SQTIHQWPATLVQPVGSPLSLECTVEGTSNPNLYWYRQAAGRGLQLLFYSVGIGQISSEVPQNLSASRPQDRQFILSSKKLLLSDSGFYLCAWSVGTDYEQYFGPGTRLTVT.

The CDR3 spells CSDSHNQNTEAFF. The chain employs TRBV29-1 and TRBJ1-1. The CDR3 totals 13 residues. Germline CDR1 SQVTM, CDR2 ANQGSEA.

The CDR3 spells CASSQGVRAGQSKETQYF. This chain joins TRBV4-2 and TRBJ2-5; the TCRdb D gene call, TRBD2, has no DNA to confirm it. CDR1 LGHNA and CDR2 YNFKEQ come from the germline V gene. The CDR3 is made up of 18 amino acids.

This chain connects TRBV7-8 to TRBJ2-3; the TRBD1 assignment by TCRdb is unverifiable without DNA. This CDR3 contains 16 residues. CDR1 is SGHVS, CDR2 FQNEAQ, per germline. CDR3 amino acids: CASSPWGGPSTDTQYF. The complete variable domain, with remaining parts taken from reference TRBV7-8 and TRBJ2-3, reads GAGVSQSPRYKVAKRGQDVALRCDPISGHVSLFWYQQALGQGPEFLTYFQNEAQLDKSGLPSDRFFAERPEGSVSTLKIQRTQQEDSAVYLCASSPWGGPSTDTQYFGPGTRLTVL.

This chain joins TRBV12-3 or TRBV12-4 and TRBJ2-5; TCRdb selects TRBD1, and the lack of DNA leaves this call unchecked. The CDR3 has 14 amino acids. CDR3 amino acids: CASSLANRMETQYF.

The V and J genes are TRBV4-3 and TRBJ2-7. Germline values: CDR1 LGHNA, CDR2 YSLEER. CDR3 size: 16 residues. CDR3 amino acids: CASSQDRAGVAYEQYF.

The genes are TRBV12-3 or TRBV12-4 and TRBJ2-5; TCRdb indicates TRBD1, and absent DNA this call remains unverified. This CDR3 spans 13 amino acids. The CDR3 is CASSLWGAETQYF.

The chain carries TRBV5-1 and TRBJ2-3; TCRdb indicates TRBD1, and absent DNA this call remains unverified. The CDR3 extends over 13 amino acids. The V gene's germline CDR1 is SGHRS and CDR2 YFSETQ. CDR3 region: CASSLDERGRQYF.

The chain recombines TRBV5-4 with TRBJ2-3; TCRdb designates TRBD2, a call that cannot be tested without DNA. Germline V CDR1 and CDR2: SGHNT, YYREEE (reference sequence). The CDR3 loop spans 18 amino acids. This CDR3 is CASSLDYPTESSTDTQYF.

This chain links TRBV7-7 with TRBJ2-3; TCRdb reports TRBD2, a call that lacks DNA to check it against. The CDR3 runs 16 residues. CDR1 SSHAT and CDR2 FNYEAQ come from the germline V gene (reference sequence). This CDR3 reads CASSLAGTSGTDTQYF.

V and J are TRBV11-1 and TRBJ1-4; TCRdb designates TRBD1, a call that cannot be tested without DNA. Germline V lookup: CDR1 SGHAT, CDR2 FQDESV (reference sequence). There are 14 residues in the CDR3. The CDR3 spells CASSRTGWNEKLFF.

The chain couples TRBV20-1 to TRBJ2-7; lacking DNA, the TRBD1 call made by TCRdb goes unchecked. The germline CDR1 and CDR2 sequences are DFQATT and SNEGSKA (reference sequence). This CDR3 contains 14 residues. CDR3 in amino acids: CSARGGRVLDEQYF.

The V and J genes are TRBV10-3 and TRBJ1-2. Germline V gene lookup returns CDR1 ENHRY and CDR2 SYGVKD. The CDR3 covers 12 residues. CDR3 loop: CAISEEDYGYTF.

V gene TRBV7-2 combines with J gene TRBJ2-1. Germline assignment: CDR1 SGHTA and CDR2 FQGNSA. The CDR3 runs 13 residues. CDR3 region: CASSLAWDNEQFF.

The rearrangement links TRBV20-1 to TRBJ2-1. The CDR3 sequence is 16 residues long. Germline V gives CDR1 DFQATT, CDR2 SNEGSKA (reference sequence). CDR3 sequence: CSARAPGLASYNEQFF.

J is TRBJ2-7 and V is TRBV11-2; TCRdb gives TRBD1 as the D gene, but with no DNA this cannot be confirmed. Germline V gene lookup returns CDR1 SGHAT and CDR2 FQNNGV. The CDR3 runs 15 residues. The CDR3 region is CASSHPTGGRYEQYF.

The V and J genes are TRBV5-1 and TRBJ1-1. This CDR3 has 14 residues. Germline V gives CDR1 SGHRS, CDR2 YFSETQ. This CDR3 reads CASSLAGSETEAFF.

The V and J genes are TRBV21-1 and TRBJ1-1. TRBV21-1 is a pseudogene. This CDR3 spans 14 amino acids. The CDR3: CASITRLMNTEAFF.

The gene calls are TRBV5-1 and TRBJ1-5; TCRdb names TRBD1, which stays unverified in the absence of DNA. Germline lookup yields CDR1 SGHRS and CDR2 YFSETQ. This CDR3 comprises 18 residues. The CDR3 protein is CASMSGEFGTGANQPQHF.

V is TRBV12-3 or TRBV12-4 and J is TRBJ2-1; TCRdb indicates TRBD2, and absent DNA this call remains unverified. The CDR3 has 16 residues. CDR3 protein: CASSPTGTSGYNEQFF.

V is TRBV7-9 and J is TRBJ2-3; TCRdb indicates TRBD1, and absent DNA this call remains unverified. Germline CDR1 reads SEHNR; CDR2 reads FQNEAQ (reference sequence). This CDR3 spans 15 amino acids. CDR3 sequence reads: CASSSMDRDSDTQYF.

The rearrangement joins TRBV6-1 to TRBJ2-3; the TCRdb call, TRBD2, lacks DNA for checking. In germline, CDR1 is MNHNS, CDR2 SASEGT. The CDR3 runs 15 residues. CDR3 amino acids: CASGTLAGNTDTQYF.

The chain is built from TRBV12-3 or TRBV12-4 and TRBJ1-2; TCRdb proposes TRBD1, but this gene call is untestable without DNA. CDR3 size: 15 residues. CDR3 amino acids: CASSPISVWDYGYTF.